These 11 T cell receptor beta chains came from one sample sequenced in a study of blood T cell repertoires in COVID-19. Repertoires were generated with immunoSEQ multiplex PCR, while TCRdb's copy carries only in-frame clones and drops some. The sample has approximately 450,000 clones, about 85% seen once; the top ten hold nearly 2%. The material sequenced was PBMCs or T cells enriched from blood (not recorded which). The receptors were gathered from a woman between 18 and 29 years old with acute COVID-19.

This chain joins TRBV19 and TRBJ1-4; 8 bases fit TRBD1. The CDR3 sequence is 15 residues long. The V gene end was trimmed by 4 bases and the J gene end by 5 bases; junction bases not matched to a gene: 6. CDR1 and CDR2 from the germline V gene are LNHDA and SQIVND (reference sequence). For the CDR3, the DNA is TGTGCCAGTAGTAAGGGGACAGGCGCCAATGAAAAACTGTTTTTT. It yields the protein CASSKGTGANEKLFF.

The genes are TRBV4-1 and TRBJ1-1; D may be TRBD1 (5 bases). Trimming removed 3 bases at V and 9 bases at J, with 11 bases between. The CDR3 runs to 12 residues. CDR1 MGHRA and CDR2 YSYEKL come from the germline V gene. The CDR3 DNA reads as TGCGCCAGCAGCCACGGGGGGGATAAAGCTTTCTTT. Translated: CASSHGGDKAFF.

The gene calls are TRBV19 and TRBJ1-2; 8 bases fit TRBD1. The CDR3 length is 15 residues. The germline V gene has CDR1 LNHDA and CDR2 SQIVND (reference sequence). The junction had 13 bases not matched to a gene; V was cut back by 9 bases and J by 4 bases. This CDR3 reads CASTTGGSLSYGYTF. The CDR3 region has the DNA TGTGCCAGCACCACAGGGGGATCCCTATCCTATGGCTACACCTTC.

The rearrangement links TRBV9 to TRBJ2-3; TRBD2 matches at 9 bases. The CDR3 sequence is 15 residues long. The J segment lost 4 bases and the V segment lost 0 bases, leaving 3 bases of the junction unmatched. In germline, CDR1 is SGDLS, CDR2 YYNGEE. CDR3 sequence: CASSVVAGGADTQYF. DNA for the CDR3: TGTGCCAGCAGCGTAGTTGCGGGAGGGGCAGATACGCAGTATTTT.

V usage is TRBV29-1 and J usage is TRBJ1-1; D is unclear. Germline values: CDR1 SQVTM, CDR2 ANQGSEA. The V end lost 6 bases, the J end lost 6 bases, and 14 bases lay between the germline ends. The CDR3 length is 12 residues. This chain's CDR3 is CSVGSFGAEAFF. CDR3 DNA: TGCAGCGTCGGTAGCTTCGGCGCTGAAGCTTTCTTT. The whole variable domain, remainder taken from reference TRBV29-1 and TRBJ1-1, is SAVISQKPSRDICQRGTSLTIQCQVDSQVTMMFWYRQQPGQSLTLIATANQGSEATYESGFVIDKFPISRPNLTFSTLTVSNMSPEDSSIYLCSVGSFGAEAFFGQGTRLTVV.

The genes are TRBV10-1 and TRBJ2-1, with TRBD2 matching 7 bases. J gave up 8 bases and V 0 bases, and 13 bases lay outside the gene matches. This CDR3 region has 17 residues. CDR1 is WNHNN, CDR2 SYGVQD, per germline (reference sequence). The CDR3 spells CASSESRRRGYAHEQFF. CDR3 DNA sequence: TGCGCCAGCAGTGAGTCGAGACGGCGGGGGTACGCTCATGAGCAGTTCTTC.

This clone is a singleton in its sample. The chain couples TRBV2 to TRBJ2-1; a weak D match, TRBD2 (6 bases). The CDR3 loop spans 15 amino acids. Trimming took 5 bases from V and 7 from J, leaving 18 bases between them. Per germline, CDR1 SNHLY and CDR2 FYNNEI. The CDR3 is CASSTQRLAANEQFF. The DNA for the CDR3 is TGTGCCAGCAGTACCCAAAGGTTAGCGGCGAATGAGCAGTTCTTC.

The V gene is TRBV15, the J gene TRBJ1-1; 10 bases fit TRBD1. Per germline, CDR1 LNHNV and CDR2 YYDKDF (reference sequence). This CDR3 contains 13 residues. V lost 4 bases and J lost 7; bases outside the gene matches: 3. The CDR3 loop reads CATSTGQGIEAFF. The CDR3 nucleotides are TGTGCCACCAGCACGGGACAGGGGATTGAAGCTTTCTTT.

The chain couples TRBV5-6 to TRBJ2-2; 9 nucleotides line up with TRBD1. Trimming at V came to 2 bases and at J to 7 bases, leaving 3 bases not matched to a gene. Per the germline V gene, CDR1 is SGHDT and CDR2 is YYEEEE. This CDR3 comprises 14 residues. CDR3 nucleotides: TGTGCCAGCAGCTTCACGACAGGGGGCGGGGAGCTGTTTTTT. It codes for CASSFTTGGGELFF.

The CDR3 sequence: CSARQYNEQFF. The CDR3 bases are TGCAGTGCTAGACAATACAATGAGCAGTTCTTC. V and J are TRBV20-1 and TRBJ2-1; no definite D call. CDR3 length: 11 residues. V shed 2 bases and J shed 4 bases, with 3 bases lying between them. The V gene's germline CDR1 is DFQATT and CDR2 SNEGSKA (reference sequence).

The rearrangement links TRBV4-3 to TRBJ2-5; D gene ambiguous. The CDR3 is 15 amino acids. From germline, CDR1 is LGHNA and CDR2 YSLEER. Trimming removed 1 base from V and 2 bases from J, with 11 bases in between. In DNA form, the CDR3 reads TGCGCCAGCAGCCAAGGGCGGAGCAGACAAGAGACCCAGTACTTC. It translates to CASSQGRSRQETQYF.